A single T cell receptor (beta chain) is shown here with its context. This clone has only a few counts. It lacks a known antigen. Base qualities were left out, and no much larger clone turns up one base away. Lesional scalp punch biopsies and peripheral blood were obtained from alopecia areata patients. Scalp biopsies from humans were placed right away in PAXgene tissue containers for fixation. V lost 1 base and J lost 0 bases, and the count of bases not matched to a germline gene is 4. The CDR3 starts with the cysteine, ends with the phenylalanine, and has 17 residues. The sequence is cut down to CDR3 DNA, 51 bases in frame from base 1. Taken from the germline V gene, the CDR1 and CDR2 loops are SQVTM and ANQGSEA. These data are taken from a study of CD8+ T cells in alopecia areata (dated by TCRdb to the late 2010s). Context from the whole study: The treated patients, all with moderate-to-severe alopecia areata, were enrolled in an open-label pilot trial of oral tofacitinib given at 5 to 10 mg twice daily. Patients stayed on tofacitinib for 6 to 18 months and then had 6 months of follow-up off drug so that delayed response and recurrence could be assessed. In both human patients and the C3H/HeJ mouse model, the study applied high-throughput TCRbeta sequencing to look at T cell clonal expansion in alopecia areata. On the human side, TCRbeta sequencing was run on scalp tissue and on sorted CD4+ and CD8+ peripheral blood T cells from healthy controls and from alopecia areata patients with either patchy or totalis/universalis disease. Tofacitinib-treated patients had biopsies at baseline and at 4 and 24 weeks of treatment, with a later scalp biopsy in several patients. Scalp clonality was compared across normal scalp (n=4), patchy alopecia areata scalp (n=8), and alopecia totalis/universalis scalp (n=8). RNA was obtained with the PAXgene miRNA kit for fixed scalp, the miRNeasy kit for PBMCs, and the RNeasy kit for mouse skin. immunoSEQ multiplex PCR using 35 Vbeta forward primers and 13 Jbeta reverse primers was used to amplify TCRbeta CDR3 regions.

Libraries were constructed by the immunoSEQ multiplex PCR assay. To provide template for TCR sequencing, every sample had RNA extracted and reverse transcribed into cDNA. First-strand cDNA was synthesized using SuperScript III with a 2:1 mix of oligo-dT and random hexamers. A synthetic immune receptor repertoire was used to gauge amplification bias, and whatever bias remained was removed computationally. On the study's bioinformatics: Raw reads were preprocessed to remove errors, and CDR3 was defined according to IMGT conventions as the region from the conserved cysteine to phenylalanine. Clonality was calculated as 1 minus Shannon entropy normalized by log2 of the number of productive unique TCRs. Whether scalp clones were CD4 or CD8 was inferred by matching scalp TCRbeta sequences against CD4 and CD8 repertoires sorted from blood. TCRdb re-hosts the immuneACCESS table, in-frame sequences only. Its copies lack some clones; in the studies checked, an unresolved V gene accounts for under half of them, and the cause for the rest is not known. V and J calls and clone size are as listed in that table; D and trimming were resolved from the DNA. Present in this sample are some 10,000 clones, around 63% of which were seen just once. Roughly 15% of the sample is in the top ten clones.

What the work shows at the level of the full study, not this receptor alone: Compared with normal scalp, lesional scalp had higher clonality and more expanded CD8+ clones, particularly in alopecia totalis/universalis, a pattern that suggests antigenic drive. TCR sequences shared between patients were less clear than in mice, possibly partly because of HLA diversity in the patient population. Unlike mouse skin, which is dominated by gammadelta T cells, normal human skin has resident alphabeta T cells that are also sequenced, and this complicates analysis of the scalp TCR repertoire.

The sequence links TRBV29-1 to TRBJ2-3; 13 bases in the middle match TRBD2. Sequences were obtained from skin. The sequence was obtained from a human donor with alopecia areata. The CDR3 protein sequence reads: CSVEAPGLAGSTDTQYF. The DNA sequence reads TGCAGCGTTGAAGCACCGGGACTAGCGGGGAGCACAGATACGCAGTATTTT.